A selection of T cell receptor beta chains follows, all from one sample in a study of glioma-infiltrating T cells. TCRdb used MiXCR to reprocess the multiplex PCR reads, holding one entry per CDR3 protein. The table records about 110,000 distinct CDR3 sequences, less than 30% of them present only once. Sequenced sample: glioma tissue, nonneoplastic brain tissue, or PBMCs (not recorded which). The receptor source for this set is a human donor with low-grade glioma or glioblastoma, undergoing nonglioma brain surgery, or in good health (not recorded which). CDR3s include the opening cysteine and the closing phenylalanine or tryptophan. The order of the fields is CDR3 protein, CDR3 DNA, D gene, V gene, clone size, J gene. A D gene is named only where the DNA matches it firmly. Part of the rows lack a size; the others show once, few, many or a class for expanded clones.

CDR3: CASSYSTSCVQDTQYF
DNA: TGTGCCAGCAGTTACTCGACTAGCTGCGTCCAAGATACGCAGTATTTT
D: TRBD2
V: TRBV6-6
size: -
J: TRBJ2-3

CDR3: CSARRGLVVNEQFF
DNA: TGCAGTGCTAGAAGGGGACTAGTTGTTAATGAGCAGTTCTTC
D: TRBD2
V: TRBV20-1
size: many
J: TRBJ2-1

CDR3: CASLPGVYDYGYTF
DNA: TGTGCCAGCTTACCGGGGGTGTATGACTATGGCTACACCTTC
D: -
V: TRBV2
size: many
J: TRBJ1-2

CDR3: CASCQDWGRDNNEQFF
DNA: TGCGCCAGCTGCCAAGACTGGGGGCGGGATAACAATGAGCAGTTCTTC
D: -
V: TRBV4-3
size: -
J: TRBJ2-1

CDR3: CASSQEGIGNQPQHF
DNA: TGTGCCAGCAGCCAAGAGGGAATCGGCAATCAGCCCCAGCATTTT
D: -
V: TRBV4-2
size: many
J: TRBJ1-5

CDR3: CSARDLTGYSYEQYF
DNA: TGCAGTGCTAGAGATCTCACAGGGTATTCCTACGAGCAGTACTTC
D: -
V: TRBV20-1
size: many
J: TRBJ2-7

CDR3: CASSAPGQGAYKLFF
DNA: TGTGCCAGCAGTGCCCCGGGACAGGGGGCCTATAAACTGTTTTTT
D: TRBD1
V: TRBV2
size: many
J: TRBJ1-4

CDR3: CSARGTRSYNEQFF
DNA: TGCAGTGCTAGAGGGACTAGGTCATACAATGAGCAGTTCTTC
D: TRBD2
V: TRBV20-1
size: many
J: TRBJ2-1

CDR3: CASRADITLYNEQFF
DNA: TGTGCCAGCCGAGCGGACATAACCCTCTACAATGAGCAGTTCTTC
D: -
V: TRBV6-2/TRBV6-3
size: many
J: TRBJ2-1

CDR3: CASSRDRELHTVAFF
DNA: TGTGCCAGCTCCCGGGACAGGGAATTGCACACTGTTGCTTTCTTT
D: TRBD1
V: TRBV25-1
size: few
J: TRBJ1-1

CDR3: CSAPSASGLTDTQYF
DNA: TGCAGTGCTCCGTCGGCTAGCGGGTTAACAGATACGCAGTATTTT
D: TRBD2
V: TRBV20-1
size: many
J: TRBJ2-3

CDR3: CASAQGTNQPQHF
DNA: TGTGCCAGTGCGCAGGGGACAAATCAGCCCCAGCATTTT
D: -
V: TRBV19
size: many
J: TRBJ1-5

CDR3: CSVEDRNTEAFF
DNA: TGCAGCGTTGAGGATAGGAACACTGAAGCTTTCTTT
D: -
V: TRBV29-1
size: many
J: TRBJ1-1

CDR3: CASSARQGMYQETQYF
DNA: TGTGCCAGCAGTGCTAGGCAGGGGATGTACCAAGAGACCCAGTACTTC
D: -
V: TRBV2
size: many
J: TRBJ2-5

CDR3: CASSQKTGSGYEQYF
DNA: TGTGCCAGCTCACAAAAGACAGGGTCGGGCTACGAGCAGTACTTC
D: TRBD1
V: TRBV18
size: many
J: TRBJ2-7

CDR3: CASSPEGFTEAFF
DNA: TGTGCCAGCAGCCCGGAGGGTTTCACTGAAGCTTTCTTT
D: -
V: TRBV7-2
size: many
J: TRBJ1-1

CDR3: CASSLVRGADTEAFF
DNA: TGTGCCAGCAGCTTAGTGCGGGGGGCCGACACTGAAGCTTTCTTT
D: -
V: TRBV11-2
size: few
J: TRBJ1-1

CDR3: CASSLQDQPQHF
DNA: TGTGCCAGCAGCCTCCAAGACCAGCCCCAGCATTTT
D: -
V: TRBV6-1
size: many
J: TRBJ1-5

CDR3: CASSPIAGGRTEAFF
DNA: TGCGCCAGCAGCCCCATAGCAGGGGGAAGGACTGAAGCTTTCTTT
D: TRBD1
V: TRBV5-1
size: -
J: TRBJ1-1

CDR3: CSAWGGAGASYNEQFF
DNA: TGCAGTGCTTGGGGGGGGGCGGGAGCTTCCTACAATGAGCAGTTCTTC
D: -
V: TRBV20-1
size: many
J: TRBJ2-1

CDR3: CASNRGAYNEQFF
DNA: TGTGCCAGCAACAGGGGGGCCTACAATGAGCAGTTCTTC
D: TRBD1
V: TRBV12-3/TRBV12-4
size: many
J: TRBJ2-1